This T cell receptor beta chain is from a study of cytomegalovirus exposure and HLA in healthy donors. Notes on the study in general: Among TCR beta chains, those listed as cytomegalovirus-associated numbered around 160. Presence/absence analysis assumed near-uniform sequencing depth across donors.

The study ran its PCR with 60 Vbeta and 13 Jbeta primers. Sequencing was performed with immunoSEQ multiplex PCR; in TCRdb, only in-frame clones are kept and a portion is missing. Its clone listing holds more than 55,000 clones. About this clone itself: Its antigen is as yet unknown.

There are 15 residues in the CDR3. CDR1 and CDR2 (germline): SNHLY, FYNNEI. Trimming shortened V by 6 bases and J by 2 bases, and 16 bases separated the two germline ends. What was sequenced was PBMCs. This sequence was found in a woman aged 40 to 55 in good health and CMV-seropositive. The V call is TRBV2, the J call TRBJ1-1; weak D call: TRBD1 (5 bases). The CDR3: CASSGGGQPNTEAFF. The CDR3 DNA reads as TGTGCCAGCAGCGGCGGTGGACAACCCAACACTGAAGCTTTCTTT.